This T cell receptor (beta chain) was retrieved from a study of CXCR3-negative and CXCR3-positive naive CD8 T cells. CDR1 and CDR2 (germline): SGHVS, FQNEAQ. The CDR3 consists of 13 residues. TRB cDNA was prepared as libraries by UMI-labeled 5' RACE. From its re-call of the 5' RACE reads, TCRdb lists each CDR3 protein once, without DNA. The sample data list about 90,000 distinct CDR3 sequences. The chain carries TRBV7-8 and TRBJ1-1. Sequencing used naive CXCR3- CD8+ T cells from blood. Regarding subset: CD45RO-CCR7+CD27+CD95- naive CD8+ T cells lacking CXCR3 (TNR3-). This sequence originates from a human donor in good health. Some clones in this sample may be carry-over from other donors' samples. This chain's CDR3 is CASSLGRVAEAFF.